This TCR beta chain is drawn from a study of CD8 T cells in Susac syndrome. Study as a whole: The sequenced Susac syndrome patients comprised roughly 6 with active disease and roughly 8 in remission. Each patient with Susac syndrome, at the time of blood draw, was therapy-naive, on corticosteroids, or on intravenous immunoglobulin alone.

Reverse transcription of about 0.5 to 1 ug RNA was carried out with random hexamers. Amplification of TCR beta CDR3 by immunoSEQ multiplex PCR spanned 54 Vbeta and 13 Jbeta. TCRdb re-analysed the immunoSEQ multiplex PCR reads in MiXCR, keeping a single row per CDR3 protein. The table shows about 110,000 distinct CDR3 sequences, with approximately 94% occurring only once. This CDR3 has 15 residues. V shed 3 bases and J shed 8 bases, with 20 bases lying between them. Germline CDR1 is SGDLS and CDR2 is YYNGEE. General study points: Susac-specific public clones numbered about 15 in total CD8+ repertoires (and 4 or 5 in CD8+ TEMRA repertoires).

About this clonotype: Its antigen remains unknown.

This clonotype was sampled from a human donor with Susac syndrome. V usage is TRBV9 and J usage is TRBJ1-2, with D unresolved. Sequencing used CD8+ T cells from PBMCs. CDR3 sequence: CASSGENRPRDGYTF. The CDR3 DNA reads TGTGCCAGCAGCGGAGAGAACAGACCCCGAGACGGCTACACCTTC.